A single sample is the source of the 13 T cell receptor beta chains below, sequenced in a study of CD8+ T cells in alopecia areata (dated by TCRdb to the late 2010s). Library prep was done by the immunoSEQ multiplex PCR assay. RNA was extracted from all samples and reverse transcribed into cDNA as template for TCR sequencing. TCRdb mirrors the immuneACCESS table, restricted to in-frame sequences. Some clones are absent from its copies; in checked studies, under half trace to an unresolved V gene, and the reason for the others is unknown. The sample table contains 75,000 to 100,000 clones; only one count was recorded for under 45% of them. Around 0.8% of the sample rests with the top ten. The sample taken for sequencing was CD4+ T cells sorted from blood. All receptors come from a human donor with alopecia areata.

The genes are TRBV30 and TRBJ1-1, with D uncertain. Between the trimmed V and J ends, which lost 1 base and 7 bases, there was a span of 7 bases. Per the germline V gene, CDR1 is GTSNPN and CDR2 is SVGIG (reference sequence). This CDR3 has 11 residues. CDR3 DNA sequence: TGTGCCTGGAGTGAAGTGAGTGAAGCTTTCTTT. Translation: CAWSEVSEAFF.

This clone was found a few times. This chain uses TRBV11-2 with TRBJ2-7, with TRBD2 identical over 14 bases. The CDR3 has 15 residues. The germline V gene encodes CDR1 SGHAT and CDR2 FQNNGV. J was trimmed by 2 bases and V by 5 bases; bases with no gene match: 2. The CDR3 DNA sequence: TGTGCCAGCAGCCGACTAGCGGGGGGGGCCTACGAGCAGTACTTC. Protein sequence: CASSRLAGGAYEQYF.

This chain uses TRBV30 with TRBJ2-3; D gene uncertain. The CDR3 consists of 12 residues. Germline CDR1 is GTSNPN and CDR2 is SVGIG (reference sequence). Trimming removed 3 bases at V and 11 bases at J, with 15 bases between. Here the CDR3 DNA reads TGTGCCTGGAGCACCTGGGCGATGGGGCAGTATTTT. Residues: CAWSTWAMGQYF.

This clone has only a few counts. J is TRBJ2-1 and V is TRBV29-1; D is undetermined. V shed 7 bases and J shed 8 bases, with 12 bases lying between them. CDR1 and CDR2 from the germline V gene are SQVTM and ANQGSEA. The CDR3 consists of 11 residues. In DNA form, the CDR3 reads TGCAGCGCATCTGCCGTGGATGAGCAGTTCTTC. Amino acid sequence: CSASAVDEQFF.

Written as DNA, the CDR3 is TGTGCCATCAGTGACAGTTACACCGGGGAGCTGTTTTTT. It yields the protein CAISDSYTGELFF. The J gene is TRBJ2-2, the V gene TRBV10-3; D unclear. V was cut by 3 bases and J by 3 bases, with 5 bases left in between. This CDR3 is built from 13 residues. Looked up from germline, CDR1 is ENHRY and CDR2 is SYGVKD.

The chain joins TRBV30 to TRBJ2-6, with 11 bases fitting TRBD1. Unmatched junction bases numbered 3, after V lost 2 bases and J lost 0 bases. This CDR3 contains 17 residues. The germline V gene encodes CDR1 GTSNPN and CDR2 SVGIG (reference sequence). CDR3 DNA: TGTGCCTGGAGTTGGGGACAGGGGGGCTCTGGGGCCAACGTCCTGACTTTC. Amino acids: CAWSWGQGGSGANVLTF.

The V gene is TRBV2, the J gene TRBJ2-4; perhaps TRBD2 as D (5 bases). The germline V gene encodes CDR1 SNHLY and CDR2 FYNNEI. This CDR3 is built from 13 residues. V was pared by 7 bases and J by 7 bases, with 14 bases between. DNA for the CDR3: TGTGCCAGCACTTTAGAGGGTAGGAACATTCAGTACTTC. Its protein product is CASTLEGRNIQYF.

The table lists this clone with a count of one. The chain has TRBV29-1 and TRBJ2-7; 9 nucleotides align to TRBD1. The CDR3 spans 13 residues. With V trimmed by 4 bases and J by 1 base, 2 bases remained unmatched. Per germline, CDR1 SQVTM and CDR2 ANQGSEA. CDR3 sequence reads: CSVGGTGSYEQYF. The CDR3 DNA is TGCAGCGTTGGAGGGACAGGGTCCTACGAGCAGTACTTC.

Worth noting for this clone: Without the conserved terminal phenylalanine or tryptophan, this CDR3 likely stems from a read error. It is unclear where the CDR3 begins or ends on the DNA, so no DNA is shown, and the CDR3 is as TCRdb lists it. The chain recombines TRBV23-1 with TRBJ2-3; the D call in the table, TRBD1, was not verified against the DNA. TRBV23-1 is filed as an ORF, its function uncertain. The CDR3 adds up to 12 amino acids, both ends counted. The CDR3 here is CASSQYGRQAGV.

The V call is TRBV30, the J call TRBJ2-7, with D possibly TRBD1 on 6 matching bases. The germline V and J ends were trimmed by 4 bases and 7 bases, with 14 bases remaining between them. The CDR3 length is 12 residues. Germline values: CDR1 GTSNPN, CDR2 SVGIG (reference sequence). This CDR3 reads CAWTRGPGEQYF. In DNA form, the CDR3 reads TGTGCCTGGACCAGGGGTCCGGGGGAGCAGTACTTC.

The CDR3 spells CSAQGGATNEQYF. The CDR3, as DNA: TGCAGCGCCCAAGGAGGGGCTACAAACGAGCAGTACTTC. V usage is TRBV29-1 and J usage is TRBJ2-7; a possible D gene is TRBD2 (6 bases). The germline V and J ends were trimmed by 7 bases and 5 bases, with 18 bases remaining between them. Germline CDR1 and CDR2: SQVTM and ANQGSEA. This CDR3 is 13 amino acids long.

The chain couples TRBV18 to TRBJ2-2, with a weak D call TRBD2 (6 bases). Germline lookup yields CDR1 KGHSH and CDR2 LQKENI. Trimming stripped 3 bases from V and 6 bases from J, with 14 bases between. The CDR3 contains 15 residues. CDR3 protein: CASSPPSTGAGELFF. CDR3 nucleotide sequence: TGTGCCAGCTCACCGCCCTCAACGGGAGCCGGGGAGCTGTTTTTT.

This clone was seen only a few times. V usage is TRBV6-6 and J usage is TRBJ2-7; 9 nucleotides match TRBD2. J gave up 0 bases and V 8 bases, and 5 bases lay outside the gene matches. The CDR3 covers 14 residues. Germline CDR1 and CDR2: MNHNY and SVGAGI (reference sequence). In DNA, the CDR3 is TGTGCCAGCTACCTAGCGGGGAGCTCCTACGAGCAGTACTTC. Translating it yields CASYLAGSSYEQYF.